Below, 21 T cell receptor beta chains from the same sample are listed, as sequenced in a study of identical twins. TCRdb processed the 5' RACE reads anew with MiXCR; each CDR3 protein has one entry. The sample has a few hundred thousand distinct CDR3 sequences, about 10% seen once. Sequencing was done on a sample of memory T cells sorted from blood. The receptors were gathered from a man in his fifties in good health.

This clonotype was observed at least ten times. CDR3 amino acids: CASRLNSGGGNEQYF. As DNA, the CDR3 is TGTGCCAGCAGACTAAATAGCGGGGGGGGCAACGAGCAGTACTTC. The chain couples TRBV12-3 or TRBV12-4 to TRBJ2-7, with 11 bases matching TRBD2. The trim removed 6 bases at V and 5 bases at J, leaving 9 bases unmatched. The CDR3 loop spans 15 amino acids.

The chain couples TRBV5-1 to TRBJ1-5, with D uncertain. Per germline, CDR1 SGHRS and CDR2 YFSETQ. This CDR3 is built from 14 residues. V was pared by 0 bases and J by 4 bases, with 8 bases between. CDR3 residues: CASSLGSQNQPQHF. DNA of the CDR3: TGCGCCAGCAGCTTGGGAAGTCAGAATCAGCCCCAGCATTTT.

The sample holds a few counts of this clonotype. The chain carries TRBV7-2 and TRBJ2-3, with D unresolved. The CDR3 spans 12 residues. Trimming took 2 bases from V and 5 from J, leaving 5 bases between them. The germline V gene encodes CDR1 SGHTA and CDR2 FQGNSA. CDR3 nucleotide sequence: TGTGCCAGCAGCTTATTACTAGATACGCAGTATTTT. As protein: CASSLLLDTQYF.

The J gene is TRBJ2-5, the V gene TRBV20-1, with a tentative D call TRBD2 (7 bases). The CDR3 runs to 13 residues. V shed 3 bases and J shed 6 bases, with 14 bases lying between them. Looked up from germline, CDR1 is DFQATT and CDR2 is SNEGSKA (reference sequence). CDR3 region: CSASWEGGKTQYF. CDR3 nucleotide sequence: TGCAGTGCTAGCTGGGAGGGGGGGAAGACCCAGTACTTC.

In this sample, this clonotype turned up a few times. CDR3 nucleotide sequence: TGTGCCAGCAGCCCCACCATAGGACGGATTAGCAATCAGCCCCAGCATTTT. Residues: CASSPTIGRISNQPQHF. The chain couples TRBV6-1 to TRBJ1-5; D not resolved. This CDR3 region has 17 residues. The germline gives CDR1 MNHNS, CDR2 SASEGT. Trimming shortened V by 6 bases and J by 0 bases, and 18 bases separated the two germline ends.

This chain uses TRBV4-1 with TRBJ2-1; 9 bases agree with TRBD2. V dropped 1 base and J dropped 9; count of bases not matched to a gene: 4. CDR3 length equals 14 residues. The germline V gene has CDR1 MGHRA and CDR2 YSYEKL. The DNA of the CDR3 is TGCGCCAGCAGCCAAGTTCCAGCGGGAGGTGAGCAGTTCTTC. Its translation is CASSQVPAGGEQFF.

The chain combines TRBV3-1 with TRBJ2-5; TRBD1 might be the D (6 bases). Germline V gives CDR1 LGHDT, CDR2 YNNKEL (reference sequence). V was shortened by 0 bases and J by 2 bases, with 13 bases between the two germline ends. The CDR3 is 16 amino acids. For the CDR3, the DNA is TGTGCCAGCAGCCAAGAATTGGGGGCCATACAAGAGACCCAGTACTTC. Protein: CASSQELGAIQETQYF.

The chain is built from TRBV6-1 and TRBJ2-7; D could derive from TRBD1 or TRBD2 (7 bases each). Looked up from germline, CDR1 is MNHNS and CDR2 is SASEGT. Trimming stripped 5 bases from V and 6 bases from J, with 14 bases between. CDR3 length: 13 residues. The CDR3 region is CASSRQGGFEQYF. CDR3 in DNA: TGTGCCAGCAGTAGACAGGGAGGGTTCGAGCAGTACTTC.

A few counts support this clonotype. V is TRBV7-2 and J is TRBJ2-7; D is unclear. Germline CDR1 and CDR2: SGHTA and FQGNSA. Trimming left V 5 bases short and J 2 bases short, with 13 bases between. There are 14 residues in the CDR3. The chain's CDR3 is CASSHLGGTYEQYF. DNA of the CDR3: TGTGCCAGCAGCCACCTAGGTGGCACCTACGAGCAGTACTTC.

Many counts were recorded for this clonotype. The chain couples TRBV10-3 to TRBJ2-5, with TRBD1 matching 7 bases. The CDR3 is made up of 12 amino acids. The germline CDR1 and CDR2 sequences are ENHRY and SYGVKD. J was trimmed by 2 bases and V by 8 bases; bases with no gene match: 2. The CDR3 nucleotides are TGTGCCATCGGGGGACAGCAAGAGACCCAGTACTTC. Protein product: CAIGGQQETQYF.

There are a few counts of this clonotype. This chain uses TRBV10-3 with TRBJ1-1, with TRBD1 as a possible D gene (6 bases). Germline CDR1 is ENHRY and CDR2 is SYGVKD. The CDR3 is 15 residues long. The V and J ends lost 6 bases and 1 base respectively, with 15 bases between them. CDR3 region: CAISPGDNRNTEAFF. CDR3 DNA sequence: TGTGCCATCAGCCCGGGGGACAACCGGAACACTGAAGCTTTCTTT.

The chain is built from TRBV20-1 and TRBJ1-4; D remains ambiguous. In germline, CDR1 is DFQATT, CDR2 SNEGSKA (reference sequence). This CDR3 region has 14 residues. V was clipped by 0 bases and J by 4 bases, with 9 bases between them. CDR3 protein: CSARDQAINEKLFF. DNA for the CDR3: TGCAGTGCTAGAGATCAGGCGATTAATGAAAAACTGTTTTTT.

The rearrangement uses TRBV10-3 and TRBJ1-5; D not certain. V was shortened by 0 bases and J by 4 bases, with 10 bases between the two germline ends. Per the germline V gene, CDR1 is ENHRY and CDR2 is SYGVKD. The CDR3 consists of 15 residues. CDR3 DNA: TGTGCCATCAGTGAGTCGATTACAAATAATCAGCCCCAGCATTTT. Its translation: CAISESITNNQPQHF.

There are many counts of this clonotype. The CDR3 nucleotides read TGCGCCAGCAGCCCCGGCCAGACGGGAGAAGAGACCCAGTACTTC. As protein: CASSPGQTGEETQYF. The V call is TRBV4-3, the J call TRBJ2-5, with TRBD2 as a possible D gene (6 bases). Looked up from germline, CDR1 is LGHNA and CDR2 is YSLEER. The CDR3 runs 15 residues. Trimming left V 4 bases short and J 3 bases short, with 15 bases between.

The table lists this clonotype with many counts. The chain has TRBV5-1 and TRBJ2-3; D unclear. Deletions cut 5 bases from V and 2 bases from J, with 9 bases between. In germline, CDR1 is SGHRS, CDR2 YFSETQ. The CDR3 is made up of 13 amino acids. The CDR3 reads CASSSSNTDTQYF. Here the CDR3 DNA reads TGCGCCAGCAGTAGCAGTAACACAGATACGCAGTATTTT.

V gene TRBV19 combines with J gene TRBJ1-1, with TRBD1 identical over 8 bases. With 5 bases clipped from V and 11 bases from J, the junction kept 16 bases outside the gene matches. Per germline, CDR1 LNHDA and CDR2 SQIVND (reference sequence). There are 15 residues in the CDR3. The CDR3: CASSRYRGDTLNAFF. The CDR3 DNA is TGTGCCAGTAGTCGGTACAGGGGGGACACACTGAATGCTTTCTTT. Supplemented by reference TRBV19 and TRBJ1-1, the full variable domain reads DGGITQSPKYLFRKEGQNVTLSCEQNLNHDAMYWYRQDPGQGLRLIYYSQIVNDFQKGDIAEGYSVSREKKESFPLTVTSAQKNPTAFYLCASSRYRGDTLNAFFGQGTRLTVV.

This clonotype came up many times. The chain recombines TRBV20-1 with TRBJ2-3, with 10 bases aligning to TRBD1. Germline loops: CDR1 DFQATT, CDR2 SNEGSKA (reference sequence). Trimming at V came to 5 bases and at J to 2 bases, leaving 7 bases not matched to a gene. The length of the CDR3 is 15 residues. The CDR3 sequence is CSADSGTGVTDTQYF. The CDR3 DNA sequence: TGCAGTGCTGACTCCGGGACAGGGGTCACAGATACGCAGTATTTT.

This chain links TRBV14 with TRBJ2-7; 10 positions agree with TRBD2. Germline assignment: CDR1 SGHDN and CDR2 FVKESK. The CDR3 has 15 residues. After removal of 5 bases from V and 3 bases from J, the junction contained 7 bases not matched to a gene. The CDR3 DNA is TGTGCCAGCAGCTTTAAGCGGGGGGGCCTCTACGAGCAGTACTTC. It specifies CASSFKRGGLYEQYF.

This clonotype was picked up many times. The rearrangement links TRBV11-2 to TRBJ1-1, with D hard to call. The CDR3 runs to 14 residues. CDR1 is SGHAT, CDR2 FQNNGV, per germline. The germline V and J ends were trimmed by 5 bases and 1 base, with 11 bases remaining between them. The CDR3 reads CASSVRIQNTEAFF. The DNA of the CDR3 is TGTGCCAGCAGCGTCAGGATTCAGAACACTGAAGCTTTCTTT.

This clonotype has at least ten counts. The chain joins TRBV6-1 to TRBJ2-1; TRBD2 is a possible D gene (5 bases). Germline V gene sequence: CDR1 MNHNS, CDR2 SASEGT. This CDR3 is built from 16 residues. The germline V and J ends were trimmed by 5 bases and 0 bases, with 14 bases remaining between them. The CDR3 loop reads CASSPGLVSSYNEQFF. CDR3 DNA: TGTGCCAGCAGTCCTGGACTGGTCAGCTCCTACAATGAGCAGTTCTTC.

The V and J genes are TRBV6-2 or TRBV6-3 and TRBJ2-1; 12 nucleotides align to TRBD2. The ends lost 1 base at V and 7 bases at J; junction bases unmatched: 14. The CDR3 length is 19 residues. Per germline, CDR1 MNHEY and CDR2 SVGEGT. The CDR3 is CASSYLGTSGPPIWNEQFF. The CDR3 DNA follows: TGTGCCAGCAGTTACTTGGGGACTAGCGGGCCCCCGATATGGAATGAGCAGTTCTTC.